This is a list of T cell receptor beta chains from one sample in a study of blood T cell repertoires in COVID-19. The repertoire was sequenced with immunoSEQ multiplex PCR; TCRdb's copy has only in-frame clones and lacks some. Altogether roughly 430,000 clones are present, over 75% being singletons, with the ten largest covering around 1.9%. Sequenced: PBMCs or T cells enriched from blood (not recorded which). These receptors originate from a woman in her thirties or forties with acute COVID-19. The conserved cysteine and the conserved F or W are not part of the CDR3 here. Expanded clones are given a class, and other clones once, few, many or no size at all.

-	TRBV7-9	TRBJ1-1	ASSQGRRDRGNTEAF
-	TRBV5-4	TRBJ1-2	ASSTGGQVYYGYT
-	TRBV30	TRBJ1-5	AWSRAGNQPQH
-	TRBV11-2	TRBJ2-7	ASSLEAGIPSYEQY
-	TRBV27	TRBJ1-2	ASSSRDRAPT
-	TRBV12-3/TRBV12-4	TRBJ2-4	ASSLRGI
-	TRBV4-1	TRBJ1-5	ASSQDLQGQQPQH
-	TRBV7-8	TRBJ2-5	ASSKVGGAVETQY
-	TRBV11-2	TRBJ1-1	ASTPAAPLAF
-	TRBV24-1	TRBJ1-1	ATRTGGANTEAF
-	TRBV2	TRBJ1-2	ASSGQGTYIGYT
-	TRBV6-5	TRBJ2-5	ASSYSTGQETQY
-	TRBV24-1	TRBJ2-5	ATSGGVEETQY
once	TRBV7-2	TRBJ2-7	ASSLARTRLLAGHFYEQY
-	TRBV2	TRBJ1-1	ASSQGHANTEAF
once	TRBV12-5	TRBJ1-4	ASGLGTGGATNEKLF
-	TRBV29-1	TRBJ1-2	SGGTGVDYGYT
-	TRBV6-5	TRBJ1-6	ASRQLNSPLH
-	TRBV19	TRBJ1-1	ASSLPDSQNTEAF
once	TRBV6-5	TRBJ2-1	ASSYVAGGPVEQF
-	TRBV19	TRBJ2-1	ASSSRGGGRSYNEQF
-	TRBV6-9	TRBJ1-6	ASSSEGAHNSPLH
-	TRBV5-1	TRBJ2-2	ASSLEGVKNTGELF
-	TRBV6-6	TRBJ1-6	ASSYSGVDSPLH
-	TRBV4-1	TRBJ2-3	ASSQFPSGGANGDTQY
once	TRBV5-1	TRBJ1-1	ASSLAFAGVNTEAF
few	TRBV24-1	TRBJ1-2	ATSGGPGNNYGYT
-	TRBV6-5	TRBJ1-1	ASSYYWETEAF
-	TRBV5-1	TRBJ1-2	ASSPGQGGGYT
-	TRBV19	TRBJ2-7	ASSTGLDSYEQY
-	TRBV19	TRBJ1-2	ASSRDSTYGYT
once	TRBV15	TRBJ2-1	ATSSSGAQYNEQF
-	TRBV30	TRBJ1-5	AWSVTGDQPQH
-	TRBV19	TRBJ1-2	ASNLRGGINYGYT
once	TRBV2	TRBJ1-3	ASSEVVANTIY
-	TRBV3-1/TRBV3-2	TRBJ2-1	ASSQDLLAGVEDEQF
-	TRBV18	TRBJ1-6	ASSPQDRGNSPLH
-	TRBV3-1/TRBV3-2	TRBJ1-2	ASSQGLQGASYGYT
-	TRBV3-1/TRBV3-2	TRBJ1-4	ASSQRYTIGTGDEKLF
-	TRBV2	TRBJ1-2	ARTGDYGYT
-	TRBV9	TRBJ2-1	ASSAVAGGLVNEQF
-	TRBV6-5	TRBJ1-6	ASRLIRGSNSPLH
-	TRBV7-9	TRBJ2-4	ASSLQAGNIQY
-	TRBV5-1	TRBJ1-1	ASSLEAGGRTQAF
once	TRBV5-1	TRBJ1-1	ASSFQGSGNEAF
-	TRBV19	TRBJ1-4	ASSLITGRWGEKLF
-	TRBV18	TRBJ1-2	ASSPGPDYGYT
-	TRBV9	TRBJ1-3	ASSATGGAGNTIY
once	TRBV7-9	TRBJ1-2	ASSSDRGNGYT